This passage covers 7 T cell receptor beta chains from one sample sequenced in a study of naive and memory T cell subsets. Whole blood, 2 to 2.5 ml, came from adult healthy volunteers. Reverse transcription of blood and skin TCR RNA was primed at alpha and beta constant regions. TCRdb fed the 5' RACE reads into MiXCR, producing one record per CDR3 protein. The table lists about 22,000 distinct CDR3 sequences, less than 5% of them singletons. The receptors stem from a male donor in good health.

This clonotype is medium-sized in the sample. The chain joins TRBV6-4 to TRBJ1-1, with D unresolved. The germline V and J ends were trimmed by 0 bases and 1 base, with 3 bases remaining between them. Germline V gene sequence: CDR1 MRHNA, CDR2 SNTAGT. This CDR3 has 13 residues. CDR3 DNA sequence: TGTGCCAGCAGTGACTCAGAGAACACTGAAGCTTTCTTT. Encoded protein: CASSDSENTEAFF.

This clonotype was counted at least ten times. The chain uses TRBV5-6 and TRBJ1-5; 12 nucleotides align to TRBD1. CDR3 size: 16 residues. J gave up 7 bases and V 0 bases, and 5 bases lay outside the gene matches. Germline V gives CDR1 SGHDT, CDR2 YYEEEE. This chain's CDR3 is CASSLGGQGARQPQHF. Here the CDR3 DNA reads TGTGCCAGCAGCTTGGGGGGACAGGGGGCGAGGCAGCCCCAGCATTTT.

The V gene is TRBV14, the J gene TRBJ1-5; no firm D call. Trimming removed 4 bases from V and 2 bases from J, with 15 bases in between. The CDR3 is made up of 16 amino acids. CDR1 is SGHDN, CDR2 FVKESK, per germline. The CDR3 region has the DNA TGTGCCAGCAGCCTCCCCTGGCAAGGGTGCAATCAGCCCCAGCATTTT. Translation gives CASSLPWQGCNQPQHF.

This clonotype has at least ten counts. The chain carries TRBV12-3 or TRBV12-4 and TRBJ1-3, with TRBD1 matching 11 bases. Trimming took 6 bases from V and 2 from J; bases not matched to a gene: 3. This CDR3 has 15 amino acids. The CDR3 nucleotides are TGTGCCAGCAGAGGACAGGGGGCGCCTGGAAACACCATATATTTT. This sequence encodes CASRGQGAPGNTIYF.

This clonotype was recorded many times. The rearrangement uses TRBV19 and TRBJ2-7; weak D call: TRBD1 (6 bases). CDR1 and CDR2 (germline): LNHDA, SQIVND (reference sequence). There are 13 residues in the CDR3. V shed 4 bases and J shed 2 bases, with 9 bases lying between them. As DNA, the CDR3 is TGTGCCAGTAGTACGGACAGAGCCTACGAGCAGTACTTC. Protein product: CASSTDRAYEQYF.

This clonotype was detected ten times or more. The chain couples TRBV2 to TRBJ2-6, with 9 nucleotides matching TRBD1. This CDR3 contains 16 residues. The germline V gene encodes CDR1 SNHLY and CDR2 FYNNEI. The V segment lost 4 bases and the J segment 3 bases; nucleotides outside the gene matches: 4. CDR3 amino acids: CASSGTGGFGANVLTF. CDR3 DNA sequence: TGTGCCAGCAGTGGTACAGGGGGCTTTGGGGCCAACGTCCTGACTTTC.

There are many counts of this clonotype. The chain uses TRBV7-9 and TRBJ2-3; 8 positions agree with TRBD2. The CDR3 contains 15 residues. Germline CDR1 and CDR2: SEHNR and FQNEAQ (reference sequence). Trimming cost V 5 bases and J 4 bases; bases outside gene matches: 8. For the CDR3, the DNA is TGTGCCAGCAGCCAGCGGGGGCCAGGCCCAGATACGCAGTATTTT. Translation gives CASSQRGPGPDTQYF.